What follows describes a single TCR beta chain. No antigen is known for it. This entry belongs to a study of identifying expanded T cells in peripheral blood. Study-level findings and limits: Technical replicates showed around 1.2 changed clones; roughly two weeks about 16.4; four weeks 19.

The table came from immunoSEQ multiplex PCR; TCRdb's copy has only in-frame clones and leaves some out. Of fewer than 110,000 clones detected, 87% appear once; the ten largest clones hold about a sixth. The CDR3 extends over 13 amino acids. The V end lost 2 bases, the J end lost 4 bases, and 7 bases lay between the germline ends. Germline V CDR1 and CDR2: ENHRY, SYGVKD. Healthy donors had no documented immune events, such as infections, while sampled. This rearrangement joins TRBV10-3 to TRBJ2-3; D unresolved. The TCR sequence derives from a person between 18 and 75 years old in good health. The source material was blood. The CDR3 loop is CAISEPAADTQYF. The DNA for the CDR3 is TGTGCCATCAGTGAGCCGGCAGCAGATACGCAGTATTTT.